Shown below are 10 T cell receptor beta chains from a single sample sequenced in a study of blood T cell repertoires in COVID-19. Clones were read by immunoSEQ multiplex PCR, and TCRdb kept only the in-frame ones, dropping some. The table shows just over 650,000 clones, with about nine tenths occurring only once. Sequencing was done on a sample of peripheral blood. All receptors come from a woman in her late teens or twenties with acute or convalescent COVID-19.

The chain combines TRBV3-1 (or the pseudogene TRBV3-2) with TRBJ1-1, with D possibly TRBD1 on 6 matching bases. The CDR3 sequence is 15 residues long. Germline assignment: CDR1 LGHDT and CDR2 YNNKEL (reference sequence). Trimming shortened V by 0 bases and J by 6 bases, and 14 bases separated the two germline ends. CDR3 nucleotide sequence: TGTGCCAGCAGCCAAGATCGATTACAGGGTTCTGAAGCTTTCTTT. Protein sequence: CASSQDRLQGSEAFF.

This clone occurred once. V gene TRBV30 combines with J gene TRBJ1-4, with 7 nucleotides matching TRBD1. Trimming cost V 4 bases and J 4 bases; bases outside gene matches: 9. Germline CDR1 GTSNPN, CDR2 SVGIG (reference sequence). There are 15 residues in the CDR3. The DNA of the CDR3 is TGTGCCTGGAAAAGGGGTTCAGGGGGTAATGAAAAACTGTTTTTT. Translated: CAWKRGSGGNEKLFF.

The J gene is TRBJ1-4, the V gene TRBV9, with TRBD1 matching over 8 bases. V lost 4 bases, J lost 2 bases, and 4 bases stayed unmatched. This CDR3 region has 15 residues. Germline loops: CDR1 SGDLS, CDR2 YYNGEE. Here the CDR3 reads CASSSRTGTNEKLFF. Written as DNA, the CDR3 is TGTGCCAGCAGCTCCCGGACAGGGACTAATGAAAAACTGTTTTTT.

The chain links TRBV3-1 (or the pseudogene TRBV3-2) to TRBJ1-2, with D perhaps matching TRBD1 (5 bases). The germline V gene has CDR1 LGHDT and CDR2 YNNKEL (reference sequence). The CDR3 has 12 residues. The V and J ends lost 0 bases and 6 bases respectively, with 5 bases between them. CDR3 amino acids: CASSQEGHGYTF. CDR3 in DNA: TGTGCCAGCAGCCAAGAGGGGCATGGCTACACCTTC.

This clone was seen just once. This chain uses TRBV11-2 with TRBJ2-5, with D possibly being TRBD2 (6 bases). With 5 bases removed from V and 11 bases from J, the gap between germline ends came to 12 bases. Per the germline V gene, CDR1 is SGHAT and CDR2 is FQNNGV. This CDR3 has 11 amino acids. This CDR3 reads CASSLGTVQYF. The CDR3 bases are TGTGCCAGCAGCCTCGGGACTGTTCAGTACTTC.

The chain carries TRBV5-6 and TRBJ1-5; D uncertain. The germline V gene encodes CDR1 SGHDT and CDR2 YYEEEE. CDR3 length: 12 residues. With 2 bases removed from V and 5 bases from J, the gap between germline ends came to 5 bases. The CDR3 loop is CASSLRDQPQHF. The CDR3 nucleotides are TGTGCCAGCAGCTTAAGAGATCAGCCCCAGCATTTT.

J is TRBJ2-5 and V is TRBV2; TRBD2 aligns across 8 bases. The CDR3 length is 15 residues. Unmatched junction bases numbered 8, after V lost 6 bases and J lost 2 bases. Germline values: CDR1 SNHLY, CDR2 FYNNEI. The CDR3 DNA sequence: TGTGCCAGCAGGTCCTTCGGGGGGGATCAAGAGACCCAGTACTTC. This sequence encodes CASRSFGGDQETQYF.

V usage is TRBV4-2 and J usage is TRBJ1-2; D possibly corresponds to TRBD1 (6 bases). V was pared by 0 bases and J by 3 bases, with 11 bases between. The germline V gene encodes CDR1 LGHNA and CDR2 YNFKEQ. The CDR3 length is 15 residues. CDR3 residues: CASSQDQGQYYGYTF. DNA of the CDR3: TGTGCCAGCAGCCAAGATCAAGGACAGTACTATGGCTACACCTTC.

This sequence joins TRBV9 and TRBJ1-1; no clear D. V was trimmed by 0 bases and J by 8 bases, leaving 8 bases between them. The CDR3 has 12 residues. Germline-derived CDR1 and CDR2 are SGDLS and YYNGEE. In DNA form, the CDR3 reads TGTGCCAGCAGCGTAGTAGGCAGGGAAGCTTTCTTT. It encodes CASSVVGREAFF.

The chain uses TRBV6-6 and TRBJ1-1; weak D call: TRBD1 (5 bases). V lost 4 bases and J 7 bases, leaving 10 bases between the germline ends. CDR1 and CDR2 (germline): MNHNY, SVGAGI (reference sequence). The length of the CDR3 is 12 residues. The CDR3 loop is CASSSGGSEAFF. CDR3 nucleotide sequence: TGTGCCAGCAGTTCCGGGGGAAGTGAAGCTTTCTTT.